Presented here are 11 T cell receptor beta chains from one specimen sequenced in a study of T cells in localized non-small cell lung cancer. TCRdb's table, derived via immunoSEQ multiplex PCR, lists solely in-frame clones and lacks some. Here the sample spans some 64,000 clones, around 90% being singletons. Here the sequenced sample was peripheral blood, taken before any cancer treatment. The source of these receptors is a woman aged 40-70 years with stage I lung adenocarcinoma.

This clone came up a few times. The chain combines TRBV9 with TRBJ2-5, with TRBD2 matching over 7 bases. The CDR3 sequence is 14 residues long. Germline CDR1 and CDR2: SGDLS and YYNGEE. V lost 0 bases, J lost 10 bases, and 9 bases stayed unmatched. This CDR3 reads CASSVAGSREDQYF. CDR3 DNA sequence: TGTGCCAGCAGCGTAGCTGGCTCCCGGGAGGACCAGTACTTC. Complete variable domain (other parts from reference TRBV9 and TRBJ2-5): DSGVTQTPKHLITATGQRVTLRCSPRSGDLSVYWYQQSLDQGLQFLIQYYNGEERAKGNILERFSAQQFPDLHSELNLSSLELGDSALYFCASSVAGSREDQYFGPGTRLLVL.

This chain links TRBV6-5 with TRBJ2-5; D ambiguous. The end of the DNA fits TRBJ2-7 better, so the J call may be wrong. The CDR3 loop spans 15 amino acids. Germline V gives CDR1 MNHEY, CDR2 SVGAGI. The CDR3 sequence is CASSYSRAPSYEQYF. CDR3 DNA: TGTGCCAGCAGTTACTCCCGGGCTCCCTCCTACGAGCAGTACTTC.

The chain carries TRBV27 and TRBJ1-1; weak D call: TRBD1 (6 bases). Looked up from germline, CDR1 is MNHEY and CDR2 is SMNVEV (reference sequence). V lost 6 bases, J lost 1 base, and 15 bases lay in between. This CDR3 comprises 15 residues. CDR3 amino acids: CASRPVDRPNTEAFF. The CDR3, as DNA: TGTGCCAGCAGACCCGTGGACAGACCGAACACTGAAGCTTTCTTT.

The gene calls are TRBV14 and TRBJ2-5, with D maybe TRBD2 (6 bases). Germline assignment: CDR1 SGHDN and CDR2 FVKESK. This CDR3 has 16 amino acids. V gave up 1 base and J gave up 4 bases, with 16 bases separating them. For the CDR3, the DNA is TGTGCCAGCAGCCAAGGACTAGGAAGGAGCCCAGAGACCCAGTACTTC. Its protein is CASSQGLGRSPETQYF.

The genes are TRBV7-6 and TRBJ2-2; D not resolved. The CDR3 totals 15 residues. Germline assignment: CDR1 SGHVS and CDR2 FNYEAQ. With 4 bases removed from V and 1 base from J, the gap between germline ends came to 10 bases. The CDR3 sequence: CASSSQKLNTGELFF. The CDR3 DNA is TGTGCCAGCAGCTCACAGAAACTGAACACCGGGGAGCTGTTTTTT.

The chain is built from TRBV30 and TRBJ1-1; D gene unclear. CDR1 is GTSNPN, CDR2 SVGIG, per germline (reference sequence). With 0 bases removed from V and 1 base from J, the gap between germline ends came to 9 bases. The CDR3 extends over 14 amino acids. CDR3 protein: CAWSVGSTNTEAFF. The CDR3 nucleotides read TGTGCCTGGAGTGTGGGATCAACGAACACTGAAGCTTTCTTT.

As for this clone: This same CDR3 is encoded by further DNA sequences in the sample. The chain is built from TRBV2 and TRBJ2-5; 7 bases are shared with TRBD2. The germline V gene encodes CDR1 SNHLY and CDR2 FYNNEI. Germline trimming cut 6 bases from V and 3 bases from J; bases unmatched to any gene: 4. This CDR3 spans 13 amino acids. The CDR3 spells CASRRTREETQYF. CDR3 DNA sequence: TGTGCCAGCAGGCGGACTAGGGAAGAGACCCAGTACTTC.

The gene calls are TRBV4-1 and TRBJ2-7; possibly TRBD1 for D (6 bases). CDR1 is MGHRA, CDR2 YSYEKL, per germline. Deletions cut 1 base from V and 1 base from J, with 11 bases between. The CDR3 covers 15 residues. In DNA, the CDR3 is TGCGCCAGCAGCCAAGTCGTACAGGGATCCTACGAGCAGTACTTC. Its translation: CASSQVVQGSYEQYF.

This clone was seen just once. The J gene is TRBJ2-7, the V gene TRBV5-1; a possible D gene is TRBD1 (6 bases). Between the trimmed V and J ends, which lost 1 base and 2 bases, there was a span of 10 bases. This CDR3 is built from 14 residues. Germline CDR1 and CDR2: SGHRS and YFSETQ. In nucleotides, the CDR3 is TGCGCCAGCAGCTTGACAGGGACAACCTACGAGCAGTACTTC. Translation: CASSLTGTTYEQYF. Filled out from reference TRBV5-1 and TRBJ2-7, the complete variable domain reads KAGVTQTPRYLIKTRGQQVTLSCSPISGHRSVSWYQQTPGQGLQFLFEYFSETQRNKGNFPGRFSGRQFSNSRSEMNVSTLELGDSALYLCASSLTGTTYEQYFGPGTRLTVT.

This clone was recorded a few times. J is TRBJ1-1 and V is TRBV18; D is ambiguous. V gave up 4 bases and J gave up 1 base, with 10 bases separating them. The CDR3 loop spans 14 amino acids. Germline values: CDR1 KGHSH, CDR2 LQKENI. The CDR3 bases are TGTGCCAGCTCACTCGGAGGACCGAACACTGAAGCTTTCTTT. This codes for CASSLGGPNTEAFF.

This chain uses TRBV27 with TRBJ1-4; tentative D call: TRBD1 (5 bases). The CDR3 covers 14 residues. Deletions cut 3 bases from V and 7 bases from J, with 12 bases between. CDR1 is MNHEY, CDR2 SMNVEV, per germline (reference sequence). This CDR3 is CASSFAGLGEKLFF. The CDR3 DNA sequence: TGTGCCAGCAGTTTTGCGGGACTCGGTGAAAAACTGTTTTTT. Together with reference TRBV27 and TRBJ1-4, the CDR3 gives the full variable domain: EAQVTQNPRYLITVTGKKLTVTCSQNMNHEYMSWYRQDPGLGLRQIYYSMNVEVTDKGDVPEGYKVSRKEKRNFPLILESPSPNQTSLYFCASSFAGLGEKLFFGSGTQLSVL.